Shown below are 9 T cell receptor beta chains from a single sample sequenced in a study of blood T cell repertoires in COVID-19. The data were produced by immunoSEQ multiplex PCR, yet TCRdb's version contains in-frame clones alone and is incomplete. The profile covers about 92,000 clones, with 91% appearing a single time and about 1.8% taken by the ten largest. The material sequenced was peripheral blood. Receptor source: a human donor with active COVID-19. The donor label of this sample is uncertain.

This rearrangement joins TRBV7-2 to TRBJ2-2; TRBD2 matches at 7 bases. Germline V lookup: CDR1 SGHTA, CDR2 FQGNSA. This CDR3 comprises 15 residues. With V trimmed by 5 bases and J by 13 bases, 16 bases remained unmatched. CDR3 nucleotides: TGTGCCAGCAGCGGGGGGGGAGCCCTAATAAAGGGGCTGTTTTTT. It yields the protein CASSGGGALIKGLFF.

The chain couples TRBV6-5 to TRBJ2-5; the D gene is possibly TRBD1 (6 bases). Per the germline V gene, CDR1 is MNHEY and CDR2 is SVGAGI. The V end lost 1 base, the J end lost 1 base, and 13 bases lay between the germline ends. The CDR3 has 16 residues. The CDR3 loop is CASSYLSRGSQETQYF. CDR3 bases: TGTGCCAGCAGTTACTTGAGCAGGGGTTCCCAAGAGACCCAGTACTTC.

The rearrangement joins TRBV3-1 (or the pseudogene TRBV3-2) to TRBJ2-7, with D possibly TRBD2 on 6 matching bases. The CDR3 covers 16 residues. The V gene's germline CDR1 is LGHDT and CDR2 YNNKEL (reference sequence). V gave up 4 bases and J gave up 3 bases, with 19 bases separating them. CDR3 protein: CASSRTDHAGYYEQYF. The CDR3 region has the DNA TGTGCCAGCAGCCGAACCGATCACGCGGGGTACTACGAGCAGTACTTC.

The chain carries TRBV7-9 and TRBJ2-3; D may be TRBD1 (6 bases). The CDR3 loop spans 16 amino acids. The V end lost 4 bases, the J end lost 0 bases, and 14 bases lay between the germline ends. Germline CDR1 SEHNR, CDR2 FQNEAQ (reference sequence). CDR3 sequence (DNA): TGTGCCAGCAGCTCCAGGGGCGACAGTAGCACAGATACGCAGTATTTT. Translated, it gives CASSSRGDSSTDTQYF.

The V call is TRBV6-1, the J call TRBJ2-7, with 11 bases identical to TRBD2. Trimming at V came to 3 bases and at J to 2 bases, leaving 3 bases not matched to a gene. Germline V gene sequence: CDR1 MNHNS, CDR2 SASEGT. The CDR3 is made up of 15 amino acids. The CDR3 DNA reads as TGTGCCAGCAGTGATCAGGGACTAGCGGCCTACGAGCAGTACTTC. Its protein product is CASSDQGLAAYEQYF.

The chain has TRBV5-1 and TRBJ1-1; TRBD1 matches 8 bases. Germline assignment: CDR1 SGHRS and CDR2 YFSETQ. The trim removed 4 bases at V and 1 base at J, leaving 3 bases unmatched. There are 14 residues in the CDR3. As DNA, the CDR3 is TGCGCCAGCAGCACCGGGACAGGGAACACTGAAGCTTTCTTT. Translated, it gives CASSTGTGNTEAFF.

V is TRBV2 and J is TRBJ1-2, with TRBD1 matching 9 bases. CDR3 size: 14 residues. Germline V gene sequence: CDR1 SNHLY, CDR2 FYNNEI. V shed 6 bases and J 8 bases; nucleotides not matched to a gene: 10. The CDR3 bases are TGTGCCAGCAGCCGGGACAGGGAAAGAGACGGCTACACCTTC. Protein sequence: CASSRDRERDGYTF.

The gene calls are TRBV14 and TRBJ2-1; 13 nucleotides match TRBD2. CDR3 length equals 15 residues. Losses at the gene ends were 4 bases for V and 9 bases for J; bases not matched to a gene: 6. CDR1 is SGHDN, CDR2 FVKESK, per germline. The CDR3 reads CASSPRTSGSLEQFF. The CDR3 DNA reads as TGTGCCAGCAGCCCCCGGACTAGCGGGAGCCTTGAGCAGTTCTTC.

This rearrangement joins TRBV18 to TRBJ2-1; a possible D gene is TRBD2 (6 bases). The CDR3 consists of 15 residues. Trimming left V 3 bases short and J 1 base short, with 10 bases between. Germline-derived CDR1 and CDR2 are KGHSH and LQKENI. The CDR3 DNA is TGTGCCAGCTCACCTGGTGCGGGGTCCTACAATGAGCAGTTCTTC. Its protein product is CASSPGAGSYNEQFF. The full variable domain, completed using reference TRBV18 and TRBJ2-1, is NAGVMQNPRHLVRRRGQEARLRCSPMKGHSHVYWYRQLPEEGLKFMVYLQKENIIDESGMPKERFSAEFPKEGPSILRIQQVVRGDSAAYFCASSPGAGSYNEQFFGPGTRLTVL.